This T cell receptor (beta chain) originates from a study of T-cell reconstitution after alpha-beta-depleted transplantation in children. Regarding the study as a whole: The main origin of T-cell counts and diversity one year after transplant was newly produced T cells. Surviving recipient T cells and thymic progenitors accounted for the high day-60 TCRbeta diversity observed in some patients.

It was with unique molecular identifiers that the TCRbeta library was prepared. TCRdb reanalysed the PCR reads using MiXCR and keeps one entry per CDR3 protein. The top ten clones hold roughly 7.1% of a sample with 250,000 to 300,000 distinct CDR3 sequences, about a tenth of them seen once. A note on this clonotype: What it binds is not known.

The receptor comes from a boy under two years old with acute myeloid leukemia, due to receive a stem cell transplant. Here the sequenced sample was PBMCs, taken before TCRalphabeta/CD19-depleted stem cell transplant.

The CDR3: CASWRGASGANVLTF. The CDR3 DNA sequence: TGTGCCAGCTGGAGAGGGGCATCTGGGGCCAACGTCCTGACTTTC. The chain joins TRBV12-3 or TRBV12-4 to TRBJ2-6; the D gene could be TRBD1 or TRBD2 (5 bases each). V gave up 8 bases and J gave up 1 base, with 12 bases separating them. This CDR3 spans 15 amino acids.